This TCR beta chain was sequenced for a study of T cell repertoires and Cas9 in healthy adults. Study overall: Characterization of SpCas9-reactive CD4 and CD8 T cells covered multi-effector potency, cytotoxicity and lineage. Study results and limitations: Reportedly, SpCas9-reactive effector T cell proliferation and function were mitigated by SpCas9-reactive Tregs in vitro.

TCRdb's table, derived via immunoSEQ multiplex PCR, lists solely in-frame clones and lacks some. Of roughly 13,000 clones listed, 75% to 90% are singletons. Only one count was recorded for this clone. Its antigen remains unidentified. The CDR3 runs 15 residues. The germline V gene encodes CDR1 GTSNPN and CDR2 SVGIG (reference sequence). V was cut by 2 bases and J by 2 bases, with 13 bases left in between. Specimen: Tregs (CD4+, CD25+, CD127-, CD137-, CD154-) from PBMCs; culture status not recorded. The TCR sequence derives from a human donor in good health. The J gene is TRBJ1-5, the V gene TRBV30; D not resolved. The CDR3 loop reads CAWSRRLEGNQPQHF. CDR3 sequence (DNA): TGTGCCTGGAGTAGGAGGCTAGAGGGCAATCAGCCCCAGCATTTT.